Described below is a single T cell receptor beta chain sequence and its context. Its antigen is currently not known. No much larger clonotype is one base removed from it; base qualities were not supplied. These data come from a study of PD-L1 blockade in urothelial cancer (dated by TCRdb to 2016 to 2017). Regarding the research as a whole: Therapy was started around 2014 for all patients, and atezolizumab 1,200 mg was administered intravenously every 3 weeks. In the same patients, pretreatment tumors underwent whole exome sequencing and RNA sequencing in addition to TCR sequencing. Pretreatment tumor samples, along with matched peripheral blood serially collected before and after atezolizumab treatment, were subjected to TCR sequencing. Pretreatment blood TCR-seq was available for nearly 30 patients, at least one posttreatment blood collection was obtained for about 24 patients, and tumor TCR-seq was available for about 24 patients. An ECOG performance status of 0 or 1 was recorded for the patients, and 0 to 3 prior chemotherapy regimens had been received by the patients. Blood samples were analyzed 3 weeks after the start of treatment (second dose) and 6 weeks after the start of treatment. Blood samples yielded a median of approximately 150,000 T cells and some 80,000 unique TCRs, with median clonality 0.080. Durable clinical benefit meant progression-free survival longer than 6 months, and TCR features were also tested against progression-free and overall survival. Eight to ten patients achieved durable clinical benefit and some 21 did not. About 85% of the 29 patients were males with bladder-origin urothelial cancer, and about 65% of the 29 reported a prior smoking history. An exploratory multi-omic analysis was conducted of the somatic, immune and clinical correlates of response to PD-L1 blockade with atezolizumab in urothelial cancer.

The germline V gene provides CDR1 SGHTS and CDR2 YDEGEE. V and J are trimmed by 4 bases and 6 bases, and the gene matches miss 8 bases of the junction. Including cysteine and phenylalanine, the CDR3 has 15 amino acids. Solely the CDR3 DNA is kept, with 45 bases framed from the first base. To estimate absolute template abundance from read counts, synthetic TCR analog templates were spiked into each PCR. The immunoSEQ assay was used to amplify TCRbeta CDR3 regions from genomic DNA with bias-controlled V and J gene primers. Sequencing of rearranged TCRbeta segments was performed at approximately 20X coverage. In the authors' own workflow: Sequencing errors were corrected by clustering, and CDR3s were annotated against IMGT so that V, D and J genes could be assigned. Downstream analyses used only productive TCRbeta rearrangements and left out out-of-frame or stop-codon sequences. Clonality was calculated as one minus the Shannon entropy normalized by the log of the number of unique productive sequences. Clones differing between time points or between blood and tumor were identified using Fisher's exact test with Benjamini-Hochberg correction, with an adjusted p below 0.01 applied as the threshold. The table comes from immuneACCESS by way of TCRdb, which keeps in-frame sequences with V and J called. Part of the clones is missing from these tables; in studies checked, under half for an unresolved V gene and the rest for unknown reasons. That table supplies the V and J calls and clone size; D and trimming were determined from the DNA. This sample holds about 30,000 clones; 80% to 90% were observed only once. Under 9.5% of the sample belongs to the ten largest clones.

What the work shows at the level of the full study, not this receptor alone: A pretreatment peripheral blood TCR clonality below the median was linked to improved progression-free and overall survival. Because the sample size was small (n = 29) and many of the analyses were exploratory, the results are meant to be hypothesis-generating. Greater expansion of tumor-associated TCR clones in peripheral blood 3 weeks after the start of treatment was observed in patients with durable benefit (n ≈ 22, p = 0.022).

In the paper's terms, the time point label means: peripheral blood 6 weeks after treatment start. A cohort of about 31 patients with locally advanced or metastatic urothelial carcinoma, treated at Memorial Sloan Kettering on a trial protocol, was included. Peripheral blood mononuclear cells were collected from each patient pretreatment and during treatment, giving between 1 and 8 total time points per patient. The Qiagen DNeasy Blood extraction kit was used to purify genomic DNA from total PBMCs and tumor samples. PBMCs were collected pretreatment and during treatment and were isolated and stored as previously described.

The sample in question was PBMCs, obtained around atezolizumab (anti-PD-L1) treatment. The sequence was obtained from a man aged 80 or over with urothelial cancer. This chain is built from TRBV5-8 and TRBJ2-3, with TRBD2 matching 10 junction bases. The DNA reads TGTGCCAGCAGCCACGGGACTAGCGTGACTGATACGCAGTATTTT. It is translated as CASSHGTSVTDTQYF.